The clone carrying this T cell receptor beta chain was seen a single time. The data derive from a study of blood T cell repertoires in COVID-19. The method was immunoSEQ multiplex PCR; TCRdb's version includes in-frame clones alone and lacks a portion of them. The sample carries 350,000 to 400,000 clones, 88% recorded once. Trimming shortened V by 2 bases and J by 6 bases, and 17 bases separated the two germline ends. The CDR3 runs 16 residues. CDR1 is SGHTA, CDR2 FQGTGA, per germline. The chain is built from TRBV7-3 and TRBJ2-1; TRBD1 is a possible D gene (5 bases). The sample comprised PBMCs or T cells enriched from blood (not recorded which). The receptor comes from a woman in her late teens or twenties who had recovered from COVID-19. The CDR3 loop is CASSLYLSGSVNEQFF. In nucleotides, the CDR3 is TGTGCCAGCAGCTTATACCTGTCAGGGTCAGTCAATGAGCAGTTCTTC.